This T cell receptor (beta chain) was profiled in a study of regulatory T cells in long-lasting Graves disease. About the research overall: Newly diagnosed Graves' patients took antithyroid drugs under 3 months.

Relying on iRepertoire HTBI primers and Arm-PCR of CDR3 regions, the team built TCR beta libraries. TCRdb processed the multiplex PCR reads anew with MiXCR; each CDR3 protein has one entry. The table has about half a million distinct CDR3 sequences, around 12% seen once. Time point described: newly diagnosed GD, antithyroid drugs for less than 3 months. Isolated PBMC RNA provided the starting material for the TCR library. From germline, CDR1 is SGHTA and CDR2 FQGNSA. The ends were cut back, 4 bases at V and 4 bases at J, with 13 bases in the middle. The CDR3 has 14 amino acids. This clonotype was recorded at least ten times. The same sample was also used in a study of T cells in Graves' hyperthyroidism and ophthalmopathy. That investigation notes: Uncontrolled infection, other autoimmune disease, pregnancy or lactation disqualified patients from enrolment.

Sample: peripheral blood mononuclear cells (PBMCs), taken at new diagnosis, from a patient treated with antithyroid drugs. The sequence came from a woman in her 30s with Graves disease. The chain couples TRBV7-2 to TRBJ1-1; D gene ambiguous. CDR3 amino acids: CASSYFGGVTEAFF. CDR3 in DNA: TGTGCCAGCAGCTACTTCGGTGGAGTCACTGAAGCTTTCTTT.